This T cell receptor (beta chain) was observed in a study of shared clonotypes between healthy human individuals. Method: immunoSEQ multiplex PCR; TCRdb's copy keeps in-frame clones and lacks some. In the table there are more than 400,000 clones, roughly 95% of which are singletons. Study-level findings and limits: Clonotype sharing among the donors was expected to vary with sequencing depth.

A remark on this clone: Its matching antigen is unknown.

The CDR3 length is 17 residues. The germline CDR1 and CDR2 sequences are SGDLS and YYNGEE. Trimming took off 0 bases at V and 0 bases at J, with 12 bases between the two ends. V gene TRBV9 combines with J gene TRBJ2-2; the D gene is possibly TRBD2 (5 bases). Sequencing was carried out using naive CD4+ T cells sorted from blood. Subset defined: CD45RA+ positively selected. This receptor was identified in a woman younger than 45 in good health. The DNA for the CDR3 is TGTGCCAGCAGCGTAGGGATTAGCGCGACGAACACCGGGGAGCTGTTTTTT. Translating it yields CASSVGISATNTGELFF.